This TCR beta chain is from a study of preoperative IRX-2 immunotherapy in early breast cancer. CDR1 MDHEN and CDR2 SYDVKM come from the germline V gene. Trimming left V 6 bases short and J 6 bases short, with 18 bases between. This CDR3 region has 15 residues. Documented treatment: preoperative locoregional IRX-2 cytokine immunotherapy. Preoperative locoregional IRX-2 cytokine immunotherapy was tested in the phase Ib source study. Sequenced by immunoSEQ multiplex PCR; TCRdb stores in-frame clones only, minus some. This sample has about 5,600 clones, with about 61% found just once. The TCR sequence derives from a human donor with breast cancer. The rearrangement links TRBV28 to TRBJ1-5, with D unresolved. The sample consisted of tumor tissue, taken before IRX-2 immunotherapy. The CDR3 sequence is CASSPDVRIPQPQHF. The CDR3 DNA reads TGTGCCAGCAGCCCGGATGTCCGAATCCCTCAGCCCCAGCATTTT. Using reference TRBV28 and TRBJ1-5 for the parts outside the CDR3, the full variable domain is DVKVTQSSRYLVKRTGEKVFLECVQDMDHENMFWYRQDPGLGLRLIYFSYDVKMKEKGDIPEGYSVSREKKERFSLILESASTNQTSMYLCASSPDVRIPQPQHFGDGTRLSIL.